This entry describes one TCR beta chain. Its matching antigen is unknown. J lost 4 bases, V lost 3 bases, and 13 bases had no gene match. Germline V CDR1 and CDR2: KGHSH, LQKENI. There are 17 residues in the CDR3. Both 60 Vbeta primers and 13 Jbeta primers went into the PCR. Some clones are missing from TCRdb's copy, which holds only in-frame ones; the method was immunoSEQ multiplex PCR. The sample gives about 140,000 clones, approximately 67% of which show up once; over 5% is in the top ten. The data originate from a study of cytomegalovirus exposure and HLA in healthy donors. Study findings and constraints: The authors enumerated 150 to 200 TCR beta chains as linked to cytomegalovirus.

The source material was PBMCs. The chain employs TRBV18 and TRBJ1-2, with 8 bases aligning to TRBD1. The clonotype originates from a woman aged 60-75 years in good health and CMV-seronegative. As DNA, the CDR3 is TGTGCCAGCTCACCGCAACGCGGACAGGGAGGTTTCTATGGCTACACCTTC. Translating gives CASSPQRGQGGFYGYTF. Using reference TRBV18 and TRBJ1-2 for the parts outside the CDR3, the full variable domain is NAGVMQNPRHLVRRRGQEARLRCSPMKGHSHVYWYRQLPEEGLKFMVYLQKENIIDESGMPKERFSAEFPKEGPSILRIQQVVRGDSAAYFCASSPQRGQGGFYGYTFGSGTRLTVV.